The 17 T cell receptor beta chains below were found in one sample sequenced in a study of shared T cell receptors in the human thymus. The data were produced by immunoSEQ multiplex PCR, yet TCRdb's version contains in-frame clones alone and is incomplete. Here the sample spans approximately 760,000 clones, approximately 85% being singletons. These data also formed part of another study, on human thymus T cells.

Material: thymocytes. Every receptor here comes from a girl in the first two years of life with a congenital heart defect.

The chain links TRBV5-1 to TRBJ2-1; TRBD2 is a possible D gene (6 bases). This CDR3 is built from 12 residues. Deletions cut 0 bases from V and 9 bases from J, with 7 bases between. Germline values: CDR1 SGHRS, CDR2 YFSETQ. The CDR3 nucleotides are TGCGCCAGCAGCTTGGGGAGGGGTGAGCAGTTCTTC. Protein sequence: CASSLGRGEQFF.

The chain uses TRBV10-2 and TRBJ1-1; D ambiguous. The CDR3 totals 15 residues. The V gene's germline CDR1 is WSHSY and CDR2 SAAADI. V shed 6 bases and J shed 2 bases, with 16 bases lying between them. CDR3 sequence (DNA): TGCGCCAGCAGAGAGCCGGGAAGATTTAACACTGAAGCTTTCTTT. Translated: CASREPGRFNTEAFF.

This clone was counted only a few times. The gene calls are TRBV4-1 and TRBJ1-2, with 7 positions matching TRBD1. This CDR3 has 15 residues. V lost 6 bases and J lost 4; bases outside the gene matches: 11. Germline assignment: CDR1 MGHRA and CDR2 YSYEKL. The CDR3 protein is CASRARTGRTYGYTF. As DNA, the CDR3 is TGCGCCAGCAGAGCCAGGACAGGAAGAACCTATGGCTACACCTTC.

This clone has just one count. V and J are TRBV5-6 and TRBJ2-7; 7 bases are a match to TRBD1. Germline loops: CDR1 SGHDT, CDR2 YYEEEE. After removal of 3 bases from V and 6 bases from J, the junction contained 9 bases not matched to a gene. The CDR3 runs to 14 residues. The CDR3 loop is CASSWAGTASEQYF. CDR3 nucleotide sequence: TGTGCCAGCAGCTGGGCCGGGACAGCGTCCGAGCAGTACTTC. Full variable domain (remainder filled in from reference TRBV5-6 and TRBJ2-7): DAGVTQSPTHLIKTRGQQVTLRCSPKSGHDTVSWYQQALGQGPQFIFQYYEEEERQRGNFPDRFSGHQFPNYSSELNVNALLLGDSALYLCASSWAGTASEQYFGPGTRLTVT.

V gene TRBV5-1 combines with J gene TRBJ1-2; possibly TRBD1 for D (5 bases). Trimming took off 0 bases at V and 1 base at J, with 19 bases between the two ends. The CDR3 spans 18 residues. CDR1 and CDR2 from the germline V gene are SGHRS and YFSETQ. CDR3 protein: CASSLVTGGPRFNYGYTF. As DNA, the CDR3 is TGCGCCAGCAGCTTGGTCACGGGGGGACCTCGCTTTAACTATGGCTACACCTTC.

CDR3 DNA: TGTGCCACCAGACTAAGGACAGGACCCATGATGGCTTTCTTT. Translated: CATRLRTGPMMAFF. The chain employs TRBV15 and TRBJ1-1, with 7 bases identical to TRBD1. With V trimmed by 6 bases and J by 11 bases, 15 bases remained unmatched. Germline V gene lookup returns CDR1 LNHNV and CDR2 YYDKDF (reference sequence). CDR3 size: 14 residues.

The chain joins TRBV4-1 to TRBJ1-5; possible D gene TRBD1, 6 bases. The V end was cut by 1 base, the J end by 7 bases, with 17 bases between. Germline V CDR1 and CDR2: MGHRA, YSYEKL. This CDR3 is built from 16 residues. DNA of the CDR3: TGCGCCAGCAGCCAAGTAGTATCCGGCGGGGGCCAGCCCCAGCATTTT. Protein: CASSQVVSGGGQPQHF.

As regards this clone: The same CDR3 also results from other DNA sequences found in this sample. CDR3 loop: CASSIGQGYGYTF. The CDR3 DNA follows: TGTGCCAGTAGTATAGGACAGGGCTATGGCTACACCTTC. This chain joins TRBV19 and TRBJ1-2; TRBD1 matches 7 bases. The germline V gene encodes CDR1 LNHDA and CDR2 SQIVND (reference sequence). V shed 1 base, J shed 4 bases, and the junction held 0 bases outside the gene matches. The CDR3 runs to 13 residues.

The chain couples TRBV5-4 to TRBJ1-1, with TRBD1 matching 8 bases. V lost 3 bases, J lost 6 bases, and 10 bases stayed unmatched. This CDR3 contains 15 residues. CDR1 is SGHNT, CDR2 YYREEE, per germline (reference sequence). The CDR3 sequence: CASSSTDRGIPEAFF. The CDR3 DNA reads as TGTGCCAGCAGCTCAACCGACAGGGGTATCCCTGAAGCTTTCTTT.

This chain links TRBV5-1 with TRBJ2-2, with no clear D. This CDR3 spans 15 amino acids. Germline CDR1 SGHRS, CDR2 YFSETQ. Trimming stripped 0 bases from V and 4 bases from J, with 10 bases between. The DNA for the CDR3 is TGCGCCAGCAGCTTGGAACCCCGAGGCACCGGGGAGCTGTTTTTT. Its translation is CASSLEPRGTGELFF.

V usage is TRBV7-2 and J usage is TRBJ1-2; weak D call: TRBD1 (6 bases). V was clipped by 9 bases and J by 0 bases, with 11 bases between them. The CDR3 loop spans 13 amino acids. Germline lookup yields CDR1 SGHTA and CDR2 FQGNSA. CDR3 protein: CASRTVANYGYTF. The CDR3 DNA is TGTGCCAGTCGGACAGTAGCTAACTATGGCTACACCTTC.

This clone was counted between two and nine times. CDR3 amino acids: CATSRAGRVSGFAAETQYF. For the CDR3, the DNA is TGTGCCACCAGCAGAGCTGGGAGGGTTTCGGGGTTTGCTGCGGAGACCCAGTACTTC. The chain couples TRBV15 to TRBJ2-5, with 7 bases that match TRBD2. From germline, CDR1 is LNHNV and CDR2 YYDKDF (reference sequence). The CDR3 runs to 19 residues. The ends lost 1 base at V and 5 bases at J; junction bases unmatched: 19.

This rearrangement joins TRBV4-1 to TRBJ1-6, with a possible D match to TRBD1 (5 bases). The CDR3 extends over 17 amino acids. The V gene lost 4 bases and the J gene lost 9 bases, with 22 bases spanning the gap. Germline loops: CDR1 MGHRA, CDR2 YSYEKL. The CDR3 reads CASSLTLAGLHSSPLHF. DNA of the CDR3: TGCGCCAGCAGCCTTACCTTAGCGGGACTCCACTCTTCACCCCTCCACTTT.

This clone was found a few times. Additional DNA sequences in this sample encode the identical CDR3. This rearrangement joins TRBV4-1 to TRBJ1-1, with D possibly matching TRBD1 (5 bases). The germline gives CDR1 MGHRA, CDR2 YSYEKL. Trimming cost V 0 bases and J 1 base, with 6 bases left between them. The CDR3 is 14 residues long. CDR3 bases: TGCGCCAGCAGCCAAGAAAGGGGGAACACTGAAGCTTTCTTT. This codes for CASSQERGNTEAFF.

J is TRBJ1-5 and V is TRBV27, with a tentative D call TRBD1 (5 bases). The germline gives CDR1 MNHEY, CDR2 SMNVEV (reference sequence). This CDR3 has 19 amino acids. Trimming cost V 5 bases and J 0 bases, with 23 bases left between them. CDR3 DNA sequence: TGTGCCAGCAGTCCGGCGGTTGACAGCCTCCTTAATAGCAATCAGCCCCAGCATTTT. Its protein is CASSPAVDSLLNSNQPQHF.

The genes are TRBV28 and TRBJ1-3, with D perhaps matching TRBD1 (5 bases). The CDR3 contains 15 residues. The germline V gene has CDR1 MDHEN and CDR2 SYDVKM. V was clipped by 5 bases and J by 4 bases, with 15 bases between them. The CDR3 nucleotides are TGTGCCAGCAGTCCCCATCCGGGGGGGGGAAACACCATATATTTT. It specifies CASSPHPGGGNTIYF.

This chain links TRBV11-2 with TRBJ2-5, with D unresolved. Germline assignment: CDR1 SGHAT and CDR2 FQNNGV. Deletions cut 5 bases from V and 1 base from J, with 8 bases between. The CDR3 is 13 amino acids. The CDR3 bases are TGTGCCAGCAGCCCTTCCCCCCAAGAGACCCAGTACTTC. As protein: CASSPSPQETQYF.